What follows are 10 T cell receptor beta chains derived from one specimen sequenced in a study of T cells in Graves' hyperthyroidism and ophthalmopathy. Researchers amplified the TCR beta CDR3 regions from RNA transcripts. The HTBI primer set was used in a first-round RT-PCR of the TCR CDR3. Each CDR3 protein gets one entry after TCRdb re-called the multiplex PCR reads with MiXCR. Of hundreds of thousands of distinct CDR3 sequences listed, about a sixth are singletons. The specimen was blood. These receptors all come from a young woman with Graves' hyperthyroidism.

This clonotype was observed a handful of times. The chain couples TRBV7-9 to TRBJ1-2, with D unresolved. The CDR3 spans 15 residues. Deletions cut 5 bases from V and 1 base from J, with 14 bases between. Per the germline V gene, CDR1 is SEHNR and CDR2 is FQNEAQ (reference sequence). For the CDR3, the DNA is TGTGCCAGCAGCGCGGCAGAACCTTATAACTATGGCTACACCTTC. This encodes CASSAAEPYNYGYTF.

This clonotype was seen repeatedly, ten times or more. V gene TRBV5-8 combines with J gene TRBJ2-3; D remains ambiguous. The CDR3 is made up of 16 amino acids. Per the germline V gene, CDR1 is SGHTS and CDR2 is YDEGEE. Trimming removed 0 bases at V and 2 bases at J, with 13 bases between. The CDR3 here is CASSLALPWSTDTQYF. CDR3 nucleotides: TGTGCCAGCAGCTTGGCCCTCCCCTGGTCCACAGATACGCAGTATTTT.

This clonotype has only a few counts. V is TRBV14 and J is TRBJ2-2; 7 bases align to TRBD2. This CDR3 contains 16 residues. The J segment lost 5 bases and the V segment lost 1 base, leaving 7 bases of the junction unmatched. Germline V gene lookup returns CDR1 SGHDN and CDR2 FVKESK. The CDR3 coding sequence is TGTGCCAGCAGCCAAGGGGCGGGAGCTAAGACCGGGGAGCTGTTTTTT. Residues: CASSQGAGAKTGELFF.

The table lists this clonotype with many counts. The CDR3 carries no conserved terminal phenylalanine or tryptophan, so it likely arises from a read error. Here the CDR3 reads CASSSGGGTAYGYTL. CDR3 coding DNA: TGTGCCAGCAGCTCAGGTGGAGGGACCGCGTATGGCTACACCCTC. The chain carries TRBV7-2 and TRBJ1-2, with TRBD1 as a possible D gene (5 bases). V was cut by 4 bases and J by 5 bases, with 17 bases left in between. The CDR3 sequence is 15 residues long. Germline V CDR1 and CDR2: SGHTA, FQGNSA.

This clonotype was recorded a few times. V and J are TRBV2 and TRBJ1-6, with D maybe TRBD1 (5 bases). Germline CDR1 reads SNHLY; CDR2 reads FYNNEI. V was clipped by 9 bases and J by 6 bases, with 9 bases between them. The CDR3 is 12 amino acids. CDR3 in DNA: TGTGCCAGGGGACGGGGTAATTCACCCCTCCACTTT. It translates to CARGRGNSPLHF.

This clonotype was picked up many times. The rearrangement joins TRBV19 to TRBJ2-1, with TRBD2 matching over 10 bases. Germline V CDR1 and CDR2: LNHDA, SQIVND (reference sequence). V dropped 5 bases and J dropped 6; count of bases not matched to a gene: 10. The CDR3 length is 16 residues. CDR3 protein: CASSFLAGAVVNEQFF. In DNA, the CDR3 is TGTGCCAGTAGTTTCCTAGCGGGAGCAGTCGTCAATGAGCAGTTCTTC.

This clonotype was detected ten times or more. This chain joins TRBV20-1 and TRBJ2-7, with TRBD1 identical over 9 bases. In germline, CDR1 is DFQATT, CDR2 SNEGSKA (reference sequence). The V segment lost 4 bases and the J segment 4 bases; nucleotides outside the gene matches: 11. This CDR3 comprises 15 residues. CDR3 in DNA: TGCAGTGCTAATTACGGACAGGGGAATTTGTACGAGCAGTACTTC. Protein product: CSANYGQGNLYEQYF.

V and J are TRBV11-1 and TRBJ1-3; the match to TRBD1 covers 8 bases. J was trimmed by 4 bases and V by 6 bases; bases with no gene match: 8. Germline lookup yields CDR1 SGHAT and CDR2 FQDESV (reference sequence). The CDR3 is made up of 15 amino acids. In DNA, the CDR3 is TGTGCCAGCAGTCCAGGGGGCGGTGAAGGAAACACCATATATTTT. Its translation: CASSPGGGEGNTIYF.

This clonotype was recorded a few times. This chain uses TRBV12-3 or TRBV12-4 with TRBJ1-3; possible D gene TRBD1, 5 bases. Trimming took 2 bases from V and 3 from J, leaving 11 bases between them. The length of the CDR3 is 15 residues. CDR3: CASSLFGGNGNTIYF. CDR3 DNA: TGTGCCAGCAGTTTATTCGGGGGGAATGGAAACACCATATATTTT.

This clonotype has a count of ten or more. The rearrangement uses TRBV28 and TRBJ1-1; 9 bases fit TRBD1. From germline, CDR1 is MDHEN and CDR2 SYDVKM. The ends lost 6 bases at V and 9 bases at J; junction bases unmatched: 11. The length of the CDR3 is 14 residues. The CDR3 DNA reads TGTGCCAGCAGCGACACAGGGGGCGCTCAGAAAGCTTTCTTT. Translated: CASSDTGGAQKAFF.